This T cell receptor beta chain originates from a study of vaccination effects on CD4 cells after COVID-19. V was pared by 4 bases and J by 4 bases, with 12 bases of the junction left unmatched. This CDR3 spans 17 amino acids. From germline, CDR1 is SGHRS and CDR2 YFSETQ. Before sequencing, viral peptide pools were used by the ViraFEST assay to expand antigen-specific CD4+ T cells. Isolation of CD4+ T cells took place after less than twelve days of culture. Each person got two doses of an mRNA SARS-CoV-2 vaccine, BNT162b2 or mRNA-1273. On day 3 and again on day 7, half the medium was replaced with IL-2 medium. A remark on this clone: The antigen remains undetermined.

This table comes from immunoSEQ multiplex PCR, and its TCRdb copy is limited to in-frame clones, with some not included. Of approximately 70,000 clones listed, around three quarters are singletons. The chain recombines TRBV5-1 with TRBJ2-3; 10 bases are shared with TRBD2. This clonotype was sampled from a human donor who received a COVID-19 vaccine. Here the sequenced sample was CD4+ T cells from PBMCs cultured with HCoV-OC43 spike peptides, taken after COVID-19 vaccination. Subset indicated: HCoV-OC43 spike overlapping peptide pool stimulation. This chain's CDR3 is CASSGAGGHRSADTQYF. DNA of the CDR3: TGCGCCAGCAGCGGAGCGGGGGGGCATCGTAGCGCAGATACGCAGTATTTT.